This passage covers 17 T cell receptor beta chains from one sample sequenced in a study of blood T cells in healthy people across ages. Using a J-beta primer mix together with a sample-barcoded 5' primer, a second PCR was run for roughly 6 to 12 cycles. Each CDR3 protein gets one entry after TCRdb re-called the 5' RACE reads with MiXCR. Seen here are about 640,000 distinct CDR3 sequences, under 65% observed once, and the top ten hold 30% to 45%. Material for sequencing was blood. These receptors were taken from a man between 60 and 70 years old in good health.

In this sample, this clonotype turned up a few times. The rearrangement uses TRBV18 and TRBJ2-3, with TRBD1 matching over 8 bases. The CDR3 runs 16 residues. V lost 1 base to trimming and J lost 5 bases; unmatched junction nucleotides: 8. Germline assignment: CDR1 KGHSH and CDR2 LQKENI. The CDR3 DNA sequence: TGTGCCAGCTCACCACGGACAGGGTTTCGGGAAGATACGCAGTATTTT. Protein sequence: CASSPRTGFREDTQYF.

Concerning this clonotype itself: It may be a read error: a sequence one base away is much more abundant. This rearrangement joins TRBV20-1 to TRBJ2-5, with 7 bases lining up with TRBD2. The J call may be mistaken, given a closer DNA end match to TRBJ2-1. From germline, CDR1 is DFQATT and CDR2 SNEGSKA (reference sequence). The CDR3 loop spans 15 amino acids. The CDR3 DNA sequence: TGCAGTGCTAGGGGGGTGGGGCGGGGGAAAGAGACCCAGTTCTTC. The encoded protein is CSARGVGRGKETQFF.

Concerning this clonotype itself: A much larger clonotype is one base distant, so this may be a read error. J is TRBJ2-6 and V is TRBV28; no firm D call. CDR1 and CDR2 (germline): MDHEN, SYDVKM. This CDR3 spans 15 amino acids. With 0 bases removed from V and 0 bases from J, the gap between germline ends came to 3 bases. CDR3 DNA sequence: TGTGCCAGCAGTTTATGGGTCTCTGGGGCCAACGTCCTGACTTTC. Protein: CASSLWVSGANVLTF.

The chain couples TRBV16 to TRBJ2-4; the match to TRBD1 covers 9 bases. This CDR3 has 15 residues. CDR1 is KGHSY, CDR2 FQNENV, per germline. The trim removed 1 base at V and 15 bases at J, leaving 13 bases unmatched. DNA of the CDR3: TGTGCCAGCAGCCAATATCGACAGGGGGTCGTGTTGGGGTACTTC. Translated: CASSQYRQGVVLGYF.

J is TRBJ2-3 and V is TRBV11-2; D perhaps matches TRBD2 (7 bases). The CDR3 consists of 15 residues. Germline CDR1 and CDR2: SGHAT and FQNNGV. The ends were cut back, 3 bases at V and 2 bases at J, with 12 bases in the middle. CDR3 amino acids: CASSFAGGPTDTQYF. The CDR3 nucleotides read TGTGCCAGCAGCTTTGCCGGGGGGCCCACAGATACGCAGTATTTT.

The chain recombines TRBV7-2 with TRBJ2-3, with a weak D call TRBD2 (5 bases). Trimming stripped 6 bases from V and 3 bases from J, with 13 bases between. Germline CDR1 is SGHTA and CDR2 is FQGNSA. The CDR3 consists of 14 residues. The CDR3 reads CASSPGLRTDTQYF. The CDR3 coding sequence is TGTGCCAGCAGTCCTGGACTCCGTACAGATACGCAGTATTTT.

Note on this clonotype: The junction differs from germline at one of its ends, possibly a read error. CDR3: CATSESRGTSGANVLTF. The CDR3 DNA reads as TGTGCCACCAGTGAGTCTCGAGGTACCTCTGGGGCCAACGTCCTGACTTTC. V gene TRBV10-3 combines with J gene TRBJ2-6; D ambiguous. Germline loops: CDR1 ENHRY, CDR2 SYGVKD. This CDR3 has 17 residues.

In this sample, this clonotype turned up a few times. Here the CDR3 reads CASSPGTVVPGYEQYF. CDR3 DNA sequence: TGCGCCAGCAGCCCCGGGACGGTCGTCCCAGGCTACGAGCAGTACTTC. This rearrangement joins TRBV5-1 to TRBJ2-4, with D tentatively TRBD1 or TRBD2 (5 bases each). The J call could be wrong; TRBJ2-7 is a better fit for the DNA end. The CDR3 runs 16 residues. The germline V gene has CDR1 SGHRS and CDR2 YFSETQ.

The rearrangement uses TRBV28 and TRBJ2-2; D possibly matches TRBD1 or TRBD2 (5 bases each). The germline V and J ends were trimmed by 5 bases and 1 base, with 11 bases remaining between them. Per germline, CDR1 MDHEN and CDR2 SYDVKM. The CDR3 runs to 15 residues. The CDR3 sequence is CASSAPGRNTGELFF. DNA of the CDR3: TGTGCCAGCAGTGCTCCGGGACGGAACACCGGGGAGCTGTTTTTT.

V gene TRBV25-1 combines with J gene TRBJ2-1; D perhaps matches TRBD1 (6 bases). The length of the CDR3 is 17 residues. Germline-derived CDR1 and CDR2 are MGHDK and SYGVNS. V lost 0 bases and J lost 2, with 14 bases in between. CDR3 sequence reads: CASSEYSGGRAYNEQFF. CDR3 nucleotides: TGTGCCAGCAGTGAATATAGTGGGGGCAGGGCCTACAATGAGCAGTTCTTC.

This clonotype occurred a few times. The genes are TRBV5-1 and TRBJ1-4; tentative D call: TRBD1 (5 bases). Trimming shortened V by 4 bases and J by 6 bases, and 16 bases separated the two germline ends. The CDR3 has 15 residues. Germline loops: CDR1 SGHRS, CDR2 YFSETQ. CDR3 in amino acids: CASSIGRGRDEKLFF. CDR3 nucleotide sequence: TGCGCCAGCAGCATAGGACGGGGACGGGATGAAAAACTGTTTTTT.

CDR3 DNA sequence: TGTGCCAGCAGTTGGGGAGTCGATGAGCAGTTCTTC. Translation gives CASSWGVDEQFF. The chain links TRBV12-3 or TRBV12-4 to TRBJ2-1; possibly TRBD2 for D (5 bases). This CDR3 contains 12 residues. Trimming removed 4 bases at V and 8 bases at J, with 9 bases between.

The V and J genes are TRBV3-1 and TRBJ2-1, with TRBD2 matching 9 bases. The germline gives CDR1 LGHDT, CDR2 YNNKEL (reference sequence). This CDR3 has 16 residues. J gave up 2 bases and V 4 bases, and 6 bases lay outside the gene matches. The CDR3 loop is CASSPEGGGAYNEQFF. The CDR3 DNA reads TGTGCCAGCAGCCCAGAGGGCGGGGGGGCCTACAATGAGCAGTTCTTC.

The chain links TRBV20-1 to TRBJ1-1; no clear D gene. Trimming cost V 0 bases and J 1 base, with 6 bases left between them. The CDR3 totals 13 residues. The germline V gene encodes CDR1 DFQATT and CDR2 SNEGSKA (reference sequence). The CDR3 coding sequence is TGCAGTGCTAGAGAGGACGGGAACACTGAAGCTTTCTTT. This gives the protein CSAREDGNTEAFF.

The V and J genes are TRBV6-2 or TRBV6-3 and TRBJ2-7, with D perhaps matching TRBD1 (6 bases). Germline loops: CDR1 MNHEY, CDR2 SVGEGT. Between the trimmed V and J ends, which lost 0 bases and 0 bases, there was a span of 9 bases. CDR3 length: 15 residues. Here the CDR3 reads CASSYSKQGSYEQYF. CDR3 DNA: TGTGCCAGCAGTTACTCGAAACAGGGCTCCTACGAGCAGTACTTC.

The chain is built from TRBV3-1 and TRBJ1-6, with D maybe TRBD1 (6 bases). The CDR3 has 13 residues. Trimming took 10 bases from V and 10 from J, leaving 17 bases between them. From germline, CDR1 is LGHDT and CDR2 YNNKEL (reference sequence). CDR3 sequence: CATDTGGGSPLHF. CDR3 DNA sequence: TGTGCCACTGACACCGGCGGGGGCTCACCCCTCCACTTT.

The chain employs TRBV29-1 and TRBJ1-4; 7 bases agree with TRBD1. The CDR3 loop spans 15 amino acids. Trimming took 5 bases from V and 7 from J; bases not matched to a gene: 13. Germline V gene data show CDR1 as SQVTM and CDR2 as ANQGSEA. The CDR3, as DNA: TGCAGCGTTCCACCCCGGGGACAGAGACTTGAAAAACTGTTTTTT. This codes for CSVPPRGQRLEKLFF.